This T cell receptor (beta chain) was found in a study of cytomegalovirus exposure and HLA in healthy donors. Study-level results: A later analysis by the authors found several of the most significant clusters apparently linked to common viral pathogens.

The study ran its PCR with 60 Vbeta and 13 Jbeta primers. Clones were sequenced by immunoSEQ multiplex PCR, and TCRdb holds only the in-frame ones, with some missing. The sample has about 150,000 clones; roughly 82% are singletons. This clone was counted once. What it recognizes is unknown. This CDR3 is 15 amino acids long. V lost 4 bases to trimming and J lost 2 bases; unmatched junction nucleotides: 6. Germline V CDR1 and CDR2: SEHNR, FQNEAQ (reference sequence). This clonotype was sampled from a woman between 45 and 65 years old in good health and CMV-seropositive. Sequencing input: PBMCs. V usage is TRBV7-9 and J usage is TRBJ2-3; TRBD2 agrees at 7 bases. CDR3 residues: CASSSGGINTDTQYF. CDR3 sequence (DNA): TGTGCCAGCAGCTCGGGGGGTATAAACACAGATACGCAGTATTTT. The complete variable domain, with remaining parts taken from reference TRBV7-9 and TRBJ2-3, reads DTGVSQNPRHKITKRGQNVTFRCDPISEHNRLYWYRQTLGQGPEFLTYFQNEAQLEKSRLLSDRFSAERPKGSFSTLEIQRTEQGDSAMYLCASSSGGINTDTQYFGPGTRLTVL.